The 2 T cell receptor beta chains reported below all come from one sample, sequenced in a study of PD-1 blockade in mismatch repair-deficient tumors. Here immunoSEQ multiplex PCR was the method, and the copy in TCRdb shows in-frame clones only, minus some. The table lists some 130,000 clones, roughly 90% of them singletons. The source was peripheral blood, collected approximately 72 weeks after starting pembrolizumab. The receptors were sampled from an adult with mismatch repair-deficient cancer.

This clone was found once. The rearrangement uses TRBV5-1 and TRBJ1-1; 12 positions agree with TRBD1. Germline V gives CDR1 SGHRS, CDR2 YFSETQ. The CDR3 consists of 14 residues. Trimming at V came to 5 bases and at J to 8 bases, leaving 7 bases not matched to a gene. DNA for the CDR3: TGCGCCAGCAGAACCGGGACAGGGGGCCTAGAAGCTTTCTTT. Encoded protein: CASRTGTGGLEAFF.

This chain links TRBV11-3 with TRBJ2-3, with a tentative D call TRBD1 (5 bases). V dropped 5 bases and J dropped 0 bases, with 9 bases sitting between them. There are 14 residues in the CDR3. Germline V lookup: CDR1 SGHNT, CDR2 YENEEA. CDR3 loop: CASSPYRSTDTQYF. CDR3 coding DNA: TGTGCCAGCAGCCCTTACAGGAGCACAGATACGCAGTATTTT.